Listed below are T cell receptor beta chains from one sample, sequenced in a study of shared clonotypes between healthy human individuals. TCRdb's copy holds only in-frame clones and misses some; the assay was immunoSEQ multiplex PCR. The table has hundreds of thousands of clones, roughly 96% seen once. Sequenced material: naive CD8+ T cells sorted from blood. The receptor source for this set is a woman aged 25 to 45 in good health. The CDR3 runs from the conserved cysteine through the conserved F or W. D genes are given only for firm matches. The size field is filled for only some rows; it gives once, few, many or a size class.

cdr3_aa cdr3_nt d_call v_call clone_size j_call
CASSPPTSAYEQYF TGTGCCAGCAGCCCGCCGACTAGCGCCTACGAGCAGTACTTC TRBD2 TRBV9 NA TRBJ2-7
CASSLGTSGSETQYF TGTGCCAGCAGTTTAGGGACTAGCGGGAGCGAGACCCAGTACTTC TRBD2 TRBV27 NA TRBJ2-5
CSAREGALYTF TGCAGTGCTAGAGAGGGGGCTCTCTACACCTTC NA TRBV20-1 few TRBJ1-2
CASGTGYGSYTF TGCGCCAGTGGGACAGGGTATGGGAGCTACACCTTC TRBD1 TRBV10-2 NA TRBJ1-2
CASSLAGQDYEQYF TGCGCCAGCAGCTTGGCGGGACAGGACTACGAGCAGTACTTC TRBD1 TRBV5-1 NA TRBJ2-7
CASSLAADTQYF TGTGCCAGCAGCTTAGCGGCAGATACGCAGTATTTT NA TRBV7-6 NA TRBJ2-3
CASSLVTPDGSNQPQHF TGTGCCAGCAGTTTAGTCACCCCGGACGGTAGCAATCAGCCCCAGCATTTT NA TRBV28 NA TRBJ1-5
CASSNWASGAPLQETQYF TGTGCCAGTAGTAATTGGGCTAGCGGGGCCCCCCTTCAAGAGACCCAGTACTTC TRBD2 TRBV19 once TRBJ2-5
CASRDRGGLTYEQYF TGTGCCAGCAGGGACCGGGGGGGGCTAACCTACGAGCAGTACTTC TRBD2 TRBV6-5 NA TRBJ2-7
CASNSDRESYEQYF TGTGCCAGCAATTCGGACAGGGAATCCTACGAGCAGTACTTC TRBD1 TRBV2 NA TRBJ2-7
CASSTPGLATGELFF TGTGCCAGCAGTACACCGGGACTAGCAACCGGGGAGCTGTTTTTT TRBD2 TRBV25-1 once TRBJ2-2
CASSQSLAGARNEQFF TGCGCCAGCAGCCAAAGTCTAGCGGGAGCACGGAATGAGCAGTTCTTC TRBD2 TRBV4-1 NA TRBJ2-1
CASSVVESSYNEQFF TGTGCCAGCAGCGTAGTAGAAAGCTCCTACAATGAGCAGTTCTTC NA TRBV9 NA TRBJ2-1
CASGPGAGYTF TGTGCCAGCGGGCCGGGGGCGGGCTACACCTTC NA TRBV27 NA TRBJ1-2
CASSVDSPLNTEAFF TGTGCCAGCAGCGTAGATTCCCCCCTGAACACTGAAGCTTTCTTT NA TRBV9 NA TRBJ1-1
CASSGITGIDTQYF TGTGCCAGCAGCGGGATCACAGGGATAGATACGCAGTATTTT NA TRBV9 NA TRBJ2-3
CASSGRINSPTSGSYEQYF TGTGCCAGTAGTGGGCGGATAAATAGCCCAACTAGCGGGAGCTACGAGCAGTACTTC TRBD2 TRBV19 NA TRBJ2-7
CSVVGQNQETQYF TGCAGCGTTGTGGGACAGAATCAAGAGACCCAGTACTTC TRBD1 TRBV29-1 NA TRBJ2-5
CATRDSSSYEQYF TGTGCCACAAGAGACTCCAGCTCCTACGAGCAGTACTTC NA TRBV27 NA TRBJ2-7
CASSQKLGTRLTNYGYTF TGCGCCAGCAGTCAAAAGCTCGGGACACGGCTCACTAACTATGGCTACACCTTC NA TRBV23-1 NA TRBJ1-2
CASSQEGTSGRDTDTQYF TGCGCCAGCAGCCAGGAGGGGACTAGCGGGAGGGACACAGATACGCAGTATTTT TRBD2 TRBV4-1 NA TRBJ2-3
CASSLLLQRDSNNEQFF TGTGCCAGCAGTCTGTTACTTCAGCGGGATAGCAACAATGAGCAGTTCTTC TRBD2 TRBV28 NA TRBJ2-1
CASSHRDYHSYEQYF TGTGCCAGCAGCCACCGGGACTATCACTCCTACGAGCAGTACTTC TRBD2 TRBV27 NA TRBJ2-7
CASSYSEGPTGEQYF TGTGCCAGCAGTTACTCAGAGGGGCCGACCGGCGAGCAGTACTTC NA TRBV6-6 once TRBJ2-7
CASSLNSEADTQYF TGTGCCAGCAGTTTGAACAGTGAGGCAGATACGCAGTATTTT NA TRBV28 NA TRBJ2-3
CASSRAVYSNQPQHF TGTGCCAGTAGTAGGGCAGTTTATAGCAATCAGCCCCAGCATTTT NA TRBV19 NA TRBJ1-5
CASSLALAGVSHEQYF TGTGCCAGCAGCTTAGCCCTAGCGGGAGTTTCCCACGAGCAGTACTTC TRBD2 TRBV7-8 NA TRBJ2-7
CASSIGRGRFQPQHF TGTGCCAGTAGTATAGGCAGGGGAAGGTTTCAGCCCCAGCATTTT NA TRBV19 NA TRBJ1-5